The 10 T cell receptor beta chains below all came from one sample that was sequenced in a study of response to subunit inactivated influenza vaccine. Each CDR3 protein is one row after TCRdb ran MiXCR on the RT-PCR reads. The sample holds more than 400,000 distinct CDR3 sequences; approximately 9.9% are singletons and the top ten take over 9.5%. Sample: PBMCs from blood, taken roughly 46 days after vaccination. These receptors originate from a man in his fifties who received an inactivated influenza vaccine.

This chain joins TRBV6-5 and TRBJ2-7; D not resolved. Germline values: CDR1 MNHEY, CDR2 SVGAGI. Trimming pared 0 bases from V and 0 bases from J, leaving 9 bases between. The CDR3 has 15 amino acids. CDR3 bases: TGTGCCAGCAGTTACTCGGGGATAGGCTCCTACGAGCAGTACTTC. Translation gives CASSYSGIGSYEQYF.

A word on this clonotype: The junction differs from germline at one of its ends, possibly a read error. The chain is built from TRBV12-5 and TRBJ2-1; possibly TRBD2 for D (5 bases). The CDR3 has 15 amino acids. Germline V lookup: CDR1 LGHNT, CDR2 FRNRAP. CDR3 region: CASGLRAFSYNEQFF. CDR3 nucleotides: TGTGCTAGCGGTTTGAGGGCATTCTCCTACAATGAGCAGTTCTTC.

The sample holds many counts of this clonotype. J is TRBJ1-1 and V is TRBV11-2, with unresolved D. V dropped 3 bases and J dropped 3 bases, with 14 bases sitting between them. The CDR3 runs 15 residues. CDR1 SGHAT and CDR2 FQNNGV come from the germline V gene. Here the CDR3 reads CASSFGRLSDTEAFF. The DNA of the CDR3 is TGTGCCAGCAGCTTCGGCAGGTTAAGTGACACTGAAGCTTTCTTT. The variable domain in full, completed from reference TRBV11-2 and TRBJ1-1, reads EAGVAQSPRYKIIEKRQSVAFWCNPISGHATLYWYQQILGQGPKLLIQFQNNGVVDDSQLPKDRFSAERLKGVDSTLKIQPAKLEDSAVYLCASSFGRLSDTEAFFGQGTRLTVV.

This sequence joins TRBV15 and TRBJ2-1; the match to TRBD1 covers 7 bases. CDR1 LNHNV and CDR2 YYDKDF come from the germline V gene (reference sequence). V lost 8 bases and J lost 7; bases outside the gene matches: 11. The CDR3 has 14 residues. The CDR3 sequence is CATAPGQLENEQFF. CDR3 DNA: TGTGCCACCGCACCGGGACAGCTCGAAAATGAGCAGTTCTTC.

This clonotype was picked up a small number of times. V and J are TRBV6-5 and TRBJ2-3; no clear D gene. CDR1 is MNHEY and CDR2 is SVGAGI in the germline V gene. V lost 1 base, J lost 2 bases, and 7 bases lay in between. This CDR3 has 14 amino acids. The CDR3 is CASSYWWTTDTQYF. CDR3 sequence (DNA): TGTGCCAGCAGTTACTGGTGGACCACAGATACGCAGTATTTT.

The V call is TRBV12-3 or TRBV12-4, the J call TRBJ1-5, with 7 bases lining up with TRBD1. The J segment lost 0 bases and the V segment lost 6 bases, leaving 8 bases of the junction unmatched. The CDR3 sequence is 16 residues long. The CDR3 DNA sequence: TGTGCCAGCAGCCGAACAGGGGTCCTTAGCAATCAGCCCCAGCATTTT. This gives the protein CASSRTGVLSNQPQHF.

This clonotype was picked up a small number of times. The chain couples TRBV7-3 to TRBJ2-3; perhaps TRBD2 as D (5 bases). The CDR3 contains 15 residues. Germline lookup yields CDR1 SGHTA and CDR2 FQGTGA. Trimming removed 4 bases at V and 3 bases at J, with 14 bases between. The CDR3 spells CASSSGMGRTDTQYF. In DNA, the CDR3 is TGTGCCAGCAGCTCCGGGATGGGTCGGACAGATACGCAGTATTTT.

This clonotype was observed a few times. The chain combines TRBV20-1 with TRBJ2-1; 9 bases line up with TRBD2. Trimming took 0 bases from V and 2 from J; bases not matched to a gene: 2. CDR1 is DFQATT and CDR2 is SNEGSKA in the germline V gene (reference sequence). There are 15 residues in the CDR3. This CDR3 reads CSARERLAAYNEQFF. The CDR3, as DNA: TGCAGTGCTAGAGAGAGACTAGCGGCCTACAATGAGCAGTTCTTC.

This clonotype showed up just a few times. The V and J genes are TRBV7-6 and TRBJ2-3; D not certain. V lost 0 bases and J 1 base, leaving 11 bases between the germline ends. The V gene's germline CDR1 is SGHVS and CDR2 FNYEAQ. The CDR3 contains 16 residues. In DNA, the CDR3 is TGTGCCAGCAGCTTAGCTAGCACCCCAGGCACAGATACGCAGTATTTT. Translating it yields CASSLASTPGTDTQYF.

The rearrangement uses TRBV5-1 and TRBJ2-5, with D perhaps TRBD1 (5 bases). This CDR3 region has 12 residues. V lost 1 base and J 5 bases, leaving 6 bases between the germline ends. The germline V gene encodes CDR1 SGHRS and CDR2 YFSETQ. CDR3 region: CASSLKGETQYF. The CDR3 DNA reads TGCGCCAGCAGCTTGAAGGGGGAGACCCAGTACTTC.